The 26 T cell receptor beta chains given below trace back to one sample, sequenced in a study of CXCR3-negative and CXCR3-positive naive CD8 T cells. Study conclusions and caveats: When CXCR3-positive naive cells were set against CXCR3-negative naive cells, the former had more hydrophobic TRB CDR3s.

The antigens of these receptors remain unknown. The TRB libraries of cDNA were built by UMI-labeled 5' RACE. TCRdb re-called the 5' RACE reads and shows each CDR3 protein once, DNA omitted. The sample has around 140,000 distinct CDR3 sequences. The sequencing input was naive CXCR3+ CD8+ T cells from blood. The subset denotes: CD45RO-CCR7+CD27+CD95- naive CD8+ T cells expressing CXCR3 (TNR3+). These receptors all stem from a human donor in good health. Some clones in this sample may be carry-over from other donors' samples.

The chain carries TRBV28 and TRBJ1-5; TCRdb indicates TRBD1, and absent DNA this call remains unverified. The CDR3 is 14 amino acids. CDR1 is MDHEN and CDR2 is SYDVKM in the germline V gene. CDR3: CASTRDREYQPQHF.

The chain couples TRBV10-3 to TRBJ1-5; the TRBD1 assignment by TCRdb is unverifiable without DNA. The CDR3 totals 17 residues. Germline V gene lookup returns CDR1 ENHRY and CDR2 SYGVKD. The CDR3 sequence is CANPRDRGPFRSQPQHF.

The chain has TRBV4-2 and TRBJ2-1; lacking DNA, the TRBD2 call made by TCRdb goes unchecked. The CDR3 has 16 residues. From germline, CDR1 is LGHNA and CDR2 YNFKEQ. The CDR3 spells CASSLTGTSSYNEQFF.

The V gene is TRBV18, the J gene TRBJ1-1; the D call from TCRdb, TRBD1, cannot be confirmed without DNA. CDR1 and CDR2 (germline): KGHSH, LQKENI. This CDR3 is built from 16 residues. The CDR3 sequence: CASSPRDRTMNTEAFF.

The CDR3 spells CASSPLRGDGYTF. V is TRBV28 and J is TRBJ1-2; the D call of TRBD1 rests on TCRdb alone, since no DNA is present to check it. CDR1 is MDHEN, CDR2 SYDVKM, per germline. This CDR3 is 13 amino acids long.

The genes are TRBV6-6 and TRBJ2-2; the TCRdb D gene call, TRBD1, has no DNA to confirm it. Germline lookup yields CDR1 MNHNY and CDR2 SVGAGI (reference sequence). The CDR3 contains 18 residues. CDR3 region: CASSFDRVSGANTGELFF.

CDR3 amino acids: CASSYYRGGQQDTQYF. V usage is TRBV21-1 and J usage is TRBJ2-3; TCRdb outputs TRBD2, but without DNA this stays unchecked. TRBV21-1 is tagged as a pseudogene. The CDR3 spans 16 residues.

The chain uses TRBV15 and TRBJ2-7. The germline gives CDR1 LNHNV, CDR2 YYDKDF (reference sequence). This CDR3 has 19 residues. The CDR3 region is CATSRGGSRFGRRSYEQYF.

The gene calls are TRBV7-3 and TRBJ1-6; TCRdb returns TRBD1, unconfirmable since there is no DNA. The CDR3 is 14 residues long. The germline V gene has CDR1 SGHTA and CDR2 FQGTGA. The CDR3 reads CASSFGDGGSPLHF.

The V call is TRBV7-6, the J call TRBJ2-5; the D call from TCRdb, TRBD1, cannot be confirmed without DNA. CDR3 length: 18 amino acids. Germline V gene lookup returns CDR1 SGHVS and CDR2 FNYEAQ. The chain's CDR3 is CASSLNLLDRGGTETQYF.

The chain combines TRBV27 with TRBJ2-1; TCRdb's assignment of TRBD2 cannot be checked, as there is no DNA. This CDR3 contains 16 residues. Germline loops: CDR1 MNHEY, CDR2 SMNVEV (reference sequence). This CDR3 reads CASSPLAGDVNNEQFF.

V and J are TRBV6-6 and TRBJ1-5; TCRdb's D call of TRBD1 is untestable without DNA. Germline CDR1 is MNHNY and CDR2 is SVGAGI (reference sequence). This CDR3 region has 15 residues. CDR3 amino acids: CASSYLGVRNQPQHF.

This rearrangement joins TRBV7-9 to TRBJ1-1. CDR1 is SEHNR, CDR2 FQNEAQ, per germline (reference sequence). The CDR3 runs 14 residues. CDR3 protein: CASSLSREGPEAFF.

V usage is TRBV20-1 and J usage is TRBJ2-1. CDR1 is DFQATT and CDR2 is SNEGSKA in the germline V gene (reference sequence). The CDR3 contains 15 residues. This CDR3 is CSARADSSSYNEQFF.

The CDR3 reads CALLGTAYNEQFF. V and J are TRBV12-3 or TRBV12-4 and TRBJ2-1. The CDR3 totals 13 residues.

This chain links TRBV19 with TRBJ2-7. Per germline, CDR1 LNHDA and CDR2 SQIVND (reference sequence). The CDR3 spans 13 residues. The chain's CDR3 is CASSGQGSYEQYF.

This chain joins TRBV27 and TRBJ2-7; TCRdb returns TRBD2, unconfirmable since there is no DNA. The CDR3 is 12 residues long. CDR1 and CDR2 (germline): MNHEY, SMNVEV (reference sequence). The CDR3 spells CASRHSGYEQYF.

The J gene is TRBJ1-2, the V gene TRBV15; with no DNA, the TCRdb D assignment of TRBD1 cannot be verified. Germline V gene lookup returns CDR1 LNHNV and CDR2 YYDKDF (reference sequence). CDR3 length equals 12 residues. This chain's CDR3 is CATSRGGSGYTF.

The chain links TRBV21-1 to TRBJ2-1; TCRdb indicates TRBD1, and absent DNA this call remains unverified. TRBV21-1 is a pseudogene segment. CDR3 size: 14 residues. This chain's CDR3 is CASSNPGQHNEQFF.

The V and J genes are TRBV20-1 and TRBJ2-7; TCRdb outputs TRBD1, but without DNA this stays unchecked. The CDR3 contains 16 residues. Germline-derived CDR1 and CDR2 are DFQATT and SNEGSKA (reference sequence). The CDR3 loop reads CSARDLSEGGPYEQYF.

The V and J genes are TRBV6-5 and TRBJ2-5; with no DNA, the TCRdb D assignment of TRBD2 cannot be verified. The CDR3 length is 13 residues. Germline V gene data show CDR1 as MNHEY and CDR2 as SVGAGI. The CDR3 loop reads CASSYGSGETQYF.

The rearrangement joins TRBV5-5 to TRBJ2-1. The CDR3 totals 12 residues. Germline V gene sequence: CDR1 SGHKS, CDR2 YYEKEE (reference sequence). The CDR3: CASSLEVNEQFF.

The rearrangement uses TRBV7-3 and TRBJ2-1; with no DNA, the TCRdb D assignment of TRBD2 cannot be verified. Germline lookup yields CDR1 SGHTA and CDR2 FQGTGA. The CDR3 runs to 15 residues. The CDR3: CASSLERGVGYEQFF.

V and J are TRBV12-3 or TRBV12-4 and TRBJ2-7; TCRdb's D gene call, TRBD1, goes unchecked for lack of DNA. The CDR3 is 12 amino acids. This CDR3 is CASSFRDGEQYF.

The chain carries TRBV19 and TRBJ2-2. The V gene's germline CDR1 is LNHDA and CDR2 SQIVND (reference sequence). The CDR3 is made up of 16 amino acids. The CDR3 loop is CASSLDTASTTGELFF. Variable domain in full (rest from reference TRBV19 and TRBJ2-2): DGGITQSPKYLFRKEGQNVTLSCEQNLNHDAMYWYRQDPGQGLRLIYYSQIVNDFQKGDIAEGYSVSREKKESFPLTVTSAQKNPTAFYLCASSLDTASTTGELFFGEGSRLTVL.

The chain is built from TRBV29-1 and TRBJ2-7; absent DNA, TCRdb's TRBD1 call cannot be checked. Germline CDR1 reads SQVTM; CDR2 reads ANQGSEA. The CDR3 covers 11 residues. The CDR3 sequence: CSVSGESEQYF.